Here is one T cell receptor (beta chain) with its context. The target antigen is unknown. The CDR3 runs 16 residues. The V and J ends lost 4 bases and 2 bases, in that order; junction bases with no gene match: 6. From germline, CDR1 is MNHEY and CDR2 SMNVEV (reference sequence). These data belong to a study of post-analysis software for immune sequencing data. On the study more broadly: Relapsing-remitting, secondary progressive and progressive-relapsing courses of multiple sclerosis were included.

Findings and caveats of the study: Patients used about 5 TRBV segments, including TRBV5-6, TRBV5-1 and TRBV20-1, more often than controls. Compared against controls, patients with multiple sclerosis displayed significantly lower normalized Chao1 diversity. Pronounced co-clustering by F measure was evident among identically batched samples.

Included in the TCR beta cDNA libraries were unique molecular identifiers. Between about 0.9 and 11 million T cells gave rise to 450,000 to 650,000 cDNA molecules. TCRdb re-derived calls from the PCR reads in MiXCR, one entry per CDR3 protein. Among some 800,000 distinct CDR3 sequences listed, more than 45% were seen once. What was sequenced was blood. This sequence originates from a girl aged 5 to 17 with multiple sclerosis. The V and J genes are TRBV27 and TRBJ2-3, with TRBD2 matching 10 bases. In DNA, the CDR3 is TGTGCCAGCAGTTCATCGACTAGCGGGTACACAGATACGCAGTATTTT. This encodes CASSSSTSGYTDTQYF.